A selection of T cell receptor beta chains follows, all from one sample in a study of blood T cell repertoires in COVID-19. The repertoire was sequenced with immunoSEQ multiplex PCR; TCRdb's copy has only in-frame clones and lacks some. There are about 200,000 clones in the sample; around 80% occur only once, and under 15% lies in the top ten. The material sequenced was peripheral blood. All receptors derive from a human donor in a cohort sampled during active COVID-19. CDR3s include the opening cysteine and the closing phenylalanine or tryptophan. A D gene is named only where the DNA matches it firmly. Size is omitted from some rows. Given values are once, few, many or a class for expanded clones.

CDR3aa,CDR3nt,j_gene,v_gene,abundance,d_gene
CASSGPFGGMSHEQFF,TGTGCCAGCAGTGGCCCCTTCGGCGGGATGAGTCATGAGCAGTTCTTC,TRBJ2-1,TRBV2,-,-
CASSLNRDRGETEAFF,TGTGCCAGCAGTTTGAACCGGGACAGGGGCGAAACTGAAGCTTTCTTT,TRBJ1-1,TRBV6-2/TRBV6-3,-,TRBD1
CAISESKVSPGGQRETQYF,TGTGCCATCAGTGAGTCGAAGGTCTCGCCAGGAGGCCAAAGGGAGACCCAGTACTTC,TRBJ2-5,TRBV10-3,-,-
CASSRSLSGRGAGELFF,TGTGCCAGCAGCCGATCTCTTAGCGGGAGAGGTGCCGGGGAGCTGTTTTTT,TRBJ2-2,TRBV3-1/TRBV3-2,-,TRBD2
CASSSGQPGNQPQHF,TGTGCCAGCAGTTCGGGACAGCCTGGCAATCAGCCCCAGCATTTT,TRBJ1-5,TRBV27,-,TRBD1
CASSPGTSPTGGNEQFF,TGTGCCAGCAGCCCAGGGACTAGCCCAACCGGTGGAAATGAGCAGTTCTTC,TRBJ2-1,TRBV3-1/TRBV3-2,-,TRBD2
CASSPGTRLRDEQFF,TGTGCCAGCAGCCCCGGGACTCGTCTCCGGGATGAGCAGTTCTTC,TRBJ2-1,TRBV11-1,-,-
CASSLSGEQFF,TGTGCCAGCAGCTTATCGGGAGAGCAGTTCTTC,TRBJ2-1,TRBV7-9,-,-
CASSESTGGTVYGYTF,TGCGCCAGCAGTGAGTCGACGGGGGGGACGGTTTATGGCTACACCTTC,TRBJ1-2,TRBV10-2,few,-
CASSLRSGLALSYEQYF,TGTGCCAGCAGTTTAAGATCGGGACTAGCGCTATCCTACGAGCAGTACTTC,TRBJ2-7,TRBV28,-,TRBD2
CASSQRLVGTSETQYF,TGCGCCAGCAGCCAAAGACTCGTGGGGACATCGGAGACCCAGTACTTC,TRBJ2-5,TRBV4-1,-,-
CSVEAGGGVAGELFF,TGCAGCGTTGAAGCGGGAGGCGGTGTAGCCGGGGAGCTGTTTTTT,TRBJ2-2,TRBV29-1,few,TRBD2
CASSPPVRGPNTEAFF,TGTGCCAGCTCACCACCGGTCAGGGGACCCAACACTGAAGCTTTCTTT,TRBJ1-1,TRBV18,-,-
CASSPGQGPNEKLFF,TGTGCCAGCAGCCCGGGACAGGGTCCTAATGAAAAACTGTTTTTT,TRBJ1-4,TRBV7-9,-,TRBD1
CASSPTGQGREQYF,TGTGCCAGCTCACCTACGGGACAGGGTCGCGAGCAGTACTTC,TRBJ2-7,TRBV18,-,TRBD1
CASSPRQGGELFF,TGCGCCAGCAGCCCAAGACAGGGCGGGGAGCTGTTTTTT,TRBJ2-2,TRBV5-1,-,TRBD1
CASSQGREVGYEQYF,TGTGCCAGCAGCCAAGGGAGGGAAGTCGGCTACGAGCAGTACTTC,TRBJ2-7,TRBV4-2,-,-
CAWSSLSGTSSGANVLTF,TGTGCCTGGAGTTCCCTTAGCGGGACAAGCTCTGGGGCCAACGTCCTGACTTTC,TRBJ2-6,TRBV30,-,TRBD2
CASLRGGNTGELFF,TGCGCCAGCCTCCGAGGGGGGAACACCGGGGAGCTGTTTTTT,TRBJ2-2,TRBV10-1,once,-
CASSRLPYEQYF,TGTGCCAGCAGTCGACTGCCATACGAGCAGTACTTC,TRBJ2-7,TRBV2,-,-
CASSVLSSPLVHNEQFF,TGTGCCAGCAGCGTCCTTTCATCGCCCCTAGTCCACAATGAGCAGTTCTTC,TRBJ2-1,TRBV7-2,-,-
CASSPQQGAQAGNTIYF,TGTGCCAGCTCACCGCAACAGGGGGCGCAGGCTGGAAACACCATATATTTT,TRBJ1-3,TRBV18,-,TRBD1
CASSFGTGPYEQYF,TGTGCCAGCAGTTTCGGGACAGGACCATACGAGCAGTACTTC,TRBJ2-7,TRBV2,-,TRBD1
CAISEPYGLAGGSTDTQYF,TGTGCCATCAGTGAGCCCTATGGACTAGCGGGAGGGAGCACAGATACGCAGTATTTT,TRBJ2-3,TRBV10-3,-,TRBD2
CASKGRVNEKLFF,TGCGCCAGCAAGGGCAGGGTGAATGAAAAACTGTTTTTT,TRBJ1-4,TRBV5-1,-,-